The present T cell receptor beta chain was sequenced within a study of cytomegalovirus exposure and HLA in healthy donors. Study conclusions and caveats: An apparent linkage of common viral pathogens to several of the most significant clusters emerged in a later analysis.

Only one count was recorded for this clone. The antigen is not known. The primer mix had 60 Vbeta and 13 Jbeta primers. Produced via immunoSEQ multiplex PCR; TCRdb's table is partial and in-frame only. This sample has roughly 110,000 clones, with less than 80% found just once. This CDR3 has 18 amino acids. Germline V gives CDR1 SSHAT, CDR2 FNYEAQ (reference sequence). J gave up 1 base and V 5 bases, and 13 bases lay outside the gene matches. The chain has TRBV7-7 and TRBJ2-2; 7 bases are shared with TRBD1. What was sequenced was PBMCs. The TCR comes from a man younger than 40 in good health and CMV-seronegative. CDR3 DNA sequence: TGTGCCAGCAGCCCCCGTCCCCGGACAGGCCAGAACACCGGGGAGCTGTTTTTT. Its translation is CASSPRPRTGQNTGELFF. The full variable domain, completed using reference TRBV7-7 and TRBJ2-2, is GAGVSQSPRYKVTKRGQDVTLRCDPISSHATLYWYQQALGQGPEFLTYFNYEAQPDKSGLPSDRFSAERPEGSISTLTIQRTEQRDSAMYRCASSPRPRTGQNTGELFFGEGSRLTVL.